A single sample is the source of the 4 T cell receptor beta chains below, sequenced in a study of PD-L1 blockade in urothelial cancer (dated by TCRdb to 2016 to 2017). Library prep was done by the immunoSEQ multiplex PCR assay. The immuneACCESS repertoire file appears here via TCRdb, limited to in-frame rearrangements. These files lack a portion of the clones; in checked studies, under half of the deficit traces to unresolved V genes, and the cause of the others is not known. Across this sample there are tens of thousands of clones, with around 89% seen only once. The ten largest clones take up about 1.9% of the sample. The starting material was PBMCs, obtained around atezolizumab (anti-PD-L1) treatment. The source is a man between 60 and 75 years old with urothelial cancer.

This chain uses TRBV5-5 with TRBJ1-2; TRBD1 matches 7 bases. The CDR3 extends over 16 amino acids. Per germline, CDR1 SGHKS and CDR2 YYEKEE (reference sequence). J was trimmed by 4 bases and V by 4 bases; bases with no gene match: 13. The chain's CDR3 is CASSTISTGSVYGYTF. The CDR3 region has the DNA TGTGCCAGCAGCACGATCTCGACAGGGTCGGTCTATGGCTACACCTTC.

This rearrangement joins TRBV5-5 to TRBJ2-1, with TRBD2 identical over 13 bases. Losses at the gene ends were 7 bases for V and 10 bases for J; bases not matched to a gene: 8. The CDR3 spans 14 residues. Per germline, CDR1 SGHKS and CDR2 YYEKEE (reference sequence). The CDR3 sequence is CASSGTSGIREQFF. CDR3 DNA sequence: TGTGCCAGCTCCGGGACTAGCGGGATACGAGAGCAGTTCTTC.

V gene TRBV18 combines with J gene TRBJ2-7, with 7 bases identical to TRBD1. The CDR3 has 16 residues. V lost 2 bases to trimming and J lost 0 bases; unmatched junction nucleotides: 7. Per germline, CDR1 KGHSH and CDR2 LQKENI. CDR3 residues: CASSPMNRGDSYEQYF. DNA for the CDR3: TGTGCCAGCTCACCAATGAACAGGGGAGACTCCTACGAGCAGTACTTC.

DNA of the CDR3: TGTGCCAGCAGCCCCGTAGGGGCTGCGGGGAGAGATACGCAGTATTTT. Translating gives CASSPVGAAGRDTQYF. The chain links TRBV5-4 to TRBJ2-3, with a weak D call TRBD2 (6 bases). The V end lost 4 bases, the J end lost 5 bases, and 20 bases lay between the germline ends. The CDR3 totals 16 residues. The germline V gene has CDR1 SGHNT and CDR2 YYREEE (reference sequence).